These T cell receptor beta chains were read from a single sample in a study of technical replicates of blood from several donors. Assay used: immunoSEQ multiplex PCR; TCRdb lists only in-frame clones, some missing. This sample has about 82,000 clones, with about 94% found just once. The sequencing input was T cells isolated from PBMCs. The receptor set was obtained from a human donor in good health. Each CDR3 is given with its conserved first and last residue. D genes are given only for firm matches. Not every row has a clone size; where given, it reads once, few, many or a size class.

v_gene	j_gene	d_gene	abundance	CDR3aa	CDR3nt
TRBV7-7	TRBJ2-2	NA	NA	CASSLGQNTGELFF	TGTGCCAGCAGCCTGGGACAAAACACCGGGGAGCTGTTTTTT
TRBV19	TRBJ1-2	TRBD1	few	CASTQGAGYTF	TGTGCCAGTACACAGGGGGCTGGCTACACCTTC
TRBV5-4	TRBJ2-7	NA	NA	CASSLGVGSPYEQYF	TGTGCCAGCAGCTTGGGGGTAGGGAGCCCCTACGAGCAGTACTTC
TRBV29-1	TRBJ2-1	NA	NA	CSVVRGREQFF	TGCAGCGTTGTAAGAGGCAGAGAGCAGTTCTTC
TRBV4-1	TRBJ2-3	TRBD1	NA	CASSQLWDRDTDTQYF	TGCGCCAGCAGCCAACTCTGGGACAGAGACACAGATACGCAGTATTTT
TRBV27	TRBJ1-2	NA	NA	CASSFLDSNYGYTF	TGTGCCAGCAGTTTCCTGGACAGCAACTATGGCTACACCTTC
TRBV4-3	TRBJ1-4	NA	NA	CASSQDRRIVNEKLFF	TGCGCCAGCAGCCAAGATAGGAGAATTGTTAATGAAAAACTGTTTTTT
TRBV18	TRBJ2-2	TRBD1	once	CASSVTGADTGELFF	TGTGCCAGCTCAGTGACAGGGGCGGACACCGGGGAGCTGTTTTTT
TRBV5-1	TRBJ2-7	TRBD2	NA	CASKRTSGNYEQYF	TGCGCCAGCAAGAGGACTAGCGGTAACTACGAGCAGTACTTC
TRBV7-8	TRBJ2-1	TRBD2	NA	CASSFSSYGGNEQFF	TGTGCCAGCAGCTTCAGTAGCTACGGGGGGAATGAGCAGTTCTTC
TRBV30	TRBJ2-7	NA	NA	CAWEVAYEQYF	TGTGCCTGGGAAGTAGCCTACGAGCAGTACTTC
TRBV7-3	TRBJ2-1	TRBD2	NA	CASSLDSYAGGSYSYNEQFF	TGTGCCAGCAGCTTAGATTCCTATGCGGGAGGATCCTACTCCTACAATGAGCAGTTCTTC
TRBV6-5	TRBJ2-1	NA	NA	CASTQGNEQFF	TGTGCCAGCACCCAGGGAAATGAGCAGTTCTTC
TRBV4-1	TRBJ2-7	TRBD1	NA	CASSRGTGGNEQYF	TGCGCCAGCAGCCGGGGGACAGGGGGGAACGAGCAGTACTTC
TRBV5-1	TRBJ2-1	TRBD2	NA	CASSPGLSAEQFF	TGCGCCAGCAGCCCGGGACTATCGGCTGAGCAGTTCTTC
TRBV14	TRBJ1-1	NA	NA	CASSQVVRTTEAFF	TGTGCCAGCAGCCAAGTGGTACGGACTACTGAAGCTTTCTTT
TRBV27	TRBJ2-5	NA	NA	CASSPREIQETQYF	TGTGCCAGCAGCCCCCGTGAGATCCAAGAGACCCAGTACTTC
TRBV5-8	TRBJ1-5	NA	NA	CASSLGPGGQPQHF	TGTGCCAGCAGCTTGGGCCCGGGAGGGCAGCCCCAGCATTTT
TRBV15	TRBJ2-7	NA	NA	CATSRDITSNSYEQYF	TGTGCCACCAGCAGAGATATCACTAGCAACTCCTACGAGCAGTACTTC